This T cell receptor beta chain was obtained from a study of T cell clonality in common variable immunodeficiency. Study results and caveats: Compared with healthy controls, CVID subjects showed increased TCRbeta clonality, mostly in about a third. What drives increased CVID clonality needs T cell subpopulation sequencing.

Note on this clone: Its antigen remains unknown.

Donors gave roughly 4.5 to 9 ml heparinized peripheral whole blood. TCRdb keeps only in-frame clones here, not all; method: immunoSEQ multiplex PCR. The repertoire consists of under 50,000 clones, none detected only once. The sequenced material came from peripheral blood mononuclear cells. The sequence was obtained from a person between 18 and 75 years old in good health.

The CDR3 here is CAWSRKQGGTTEAFF. The CDR3 DNA, read in part, is TGTGCCTGGAGTAGGAAACAGGGGGGGACAACTGAA. The V call is TRBV30, the J call TRBJ1-1, with 8 positions matching TRBD1. The read is 3 residues too short to cover the CDR3 end, so that end is filled in from the germline J gene. The CDR3 loop spans 15 amino acids. Losses at the gene ends were 2 bases for V and 5 bases for J; bases not matched to a gene: 10. CDR1 and CDR2 from the germline V gene are GTSNPN and SVGIG (reference sequence).